These 27 T cell receptor beta chains originate from one sample sequenced in a study of T cells in Graves' hyperthyroidism and ophthalmopathy. Amplified TCR beta CDR3 regions derived from RNA transcripts. Primed by the HTBI set, a first-round RT-PCR was run on the TCR CDR3. TCRdb reprocessed the multiplex PCR reads with MiXCR, giving one entry per CDR3 protein. Seen here are around 500,000 distinct CDR3 sequences, roughly 22% observed once, and the top ten hold approximately 54%. The sequencing input was blood. All receptors derive from a woman in her 70s with Graves' ophthalmopathy.

A few counts support this clonotype. V and J are TRBV27 and TRBJ2-7; a possible D gene is TRBD1 (5 bases). V lost 6 bases, J lost 4 bases, and 10 bases lay in between. This CDR3 has 12 residues. Germline lookup yields CDR1 MNHEY and CDR2 SMNVEV (reference sequence). The CDR3 loop is CASRTETYEQYF. The CDR3 bases are TGTGCCAGCAGGACAGAAACTTACGAGCAGTACTTC.

This clonotype appeared many times. The chain combines TRBV10-3 with TRBJ2-2; D is unclear. The V end was cut by 1 base, the J end by 2 bases, with 5 bases between. This CDR3 comprises 14 residues. The germline CDR1 and CDR2 sequences are ENHRY and SYGVKD. The CDR3: CAISEFGNTGELFF. The CDR3 coding sequence is TGTGCCATCAGTGAGTTCGGTAACACCGGGGAGCTGTTTTTT.

The sample holds many counts of this clonotype. The chain is built from TRBV28 and TRBJ2-3; 7 bases agree with TRBD1. The CDR3 contains 13 residues. Germline assignment: CDR1 MDHEN and CDR2 SYDVKM. The junction had 5 bases not matched to a gene; V was cut back by 9 bases and J by 2 bases. The CDR3 loop reads CASRDSNTDTQYF. The CDR3 nucleotides read TGTGCCAGTAGGGACAGCAACACAGATACGCAGTATTTT. Supplemented by reference TRBV28 and TRBJ2-3, the full variable domain reads DVKVTQSSRYLVKRTGEKVFLECVQDMDHENMFWYRQDPGLGLRLIYFSYDVKMKEKGDIPEGYSVSREKKERFSLILESASTNQTSMYLCASRDSNTDTQYFGPGTRLTVL.

This clonotype turned up a few times. This sequence joins TRBV7-2 and TRBJ1-2; TRBD1 is a possible D gene (6 bases). The V gene's germline CDR1 is SGHTA and CDR2 FQGNSA. V shed 5 bases and J shed 6 bases, with 10 bases lying between them. The CDR3 extends over 12 amino acids. This CDR3 reads CASSIQGNGYTF. The CDR3, as DNA: TGTGCCAGCAGCATACAGGGTAATGGCTACACCTTC.

This clonotype appeared a few times. The chain carries TRBV4-1 and TRBJ1-2; 9 nucleotides match TRBD1. This CDR3 spans 17 amino acids. Germline V gene data show CDR1 as MGHRA and CDR2 as YSYEKL. Trimming took 4 bases from V and 2 from J; bases not matched to a gene: 11. The CDR3 nucleotides read TGCGCCAGCAGCCCGAGACCCACAGGGGGCTCGAACTATGGCTACACCTTC. Its protein is CASSPRPTGGSNYGYTF.

This clonotype was observed at least ten times. This rearrangement joins TRBV28 to TRBJ2-1, with TRBD1 identical over 8 bases. V shed 7 bases, J shed 9 bases, and the junction held 5 bases outside the gene matches. The CDR3 is made up of 12 amino acids. Germline V gives CDR1 MDHEN, CDR2 SYDVKM. CDR3: CASTGTGSEQFF. The CDR3 DNA is TGTGCCAGCACCGGGACAGGCAGTGAGCAGTTCTTC.

This clonotype has ten or more counts. This sequence joins TRBV7-2 and TRBJ2-7, with 7 bases aligning to TRBD2. J gave up 4 bases and V 5 bases, and 5 bases lay outside the gene matches. The CDR3 is 13 residues long. Germline CDR1 is SGHTA and CDR2 is FQGNSA. CDR3: CASSMSGGYEQYF. CDR3 nucleotide sequence: TGTGCCAGCAGCATGTCCGGGGGGTACGAGCAGTACTTC.

The rearrangement joins TRBV7-9 to TRBJ1-2; TRBD1 aligns across 9 bases. This CDR3 contains 14 residues. V shed 6 bases and J 6 bases; nucleotides not matched to a gene: 8. Germline CDR1 and CDR2: SEHNR and FQNEAQ (reference sequence). The CDR3 nucleotides read TGTGCCAGCAGACCCACTGGGACAGGGCATGGCTACACCTTC. Protein: CASRPTGTGHGYTF. Together with reference TRBV7-9 and TRBJ1-2, the CDR3 gives the full variable domain: DTGVSQNPRHKITKRGQNVTFRCDPISEHNRLYWYRQTLGQGPEFLTYFQNEAQLEKSRLLSDRFSAERPKGSFSTLEIQRTEQGDSAMYLCASRPTGTGHGYTFGSGTRLTVV.

This clonotype was counted between two and nine times. The J gene is TRBJ2-2, the V gene TRBV7-2, with TRBD2 identical over 8 bases. The CDR3 contains 14 residues. V shed 6 bases, J shed 5 bases, and the junction held 5 bases outside the gene matches. Per germline, CDR1 SGHTA and CDR2 FQGNSA. The CDR3 loop is CASSWTSWTGELFF. CDR3 sequence (DNA): TGTGCCAGCAGTTGGACTAGCTGGACCGGGGAGCTGTTTTTT.

The chain uses TRBV19 and TRBJ2-5; tentative D call: TRBD1 (5 bases). V lost 4 bases to trimming and J lost 4 bases, with 7 bases between them. Per germline, CDR1 LNHDA and CDR2 SQIVND (reference sequence). The CDR3 has 12 residues. CDR3 amino acids: CASSSQGETQYF. CDR3 bases: TGTGCCAGTAGTAGTCAGGGAGAGACCCAGTACTTC.

The chain carries TRBV2 and TRBJ2-7; D may be TRBD1 or TRBD2 (6 bases each). Germline V gene sequence: CDR1 SNHLY, CDR2 FYNNEI. Trimming took 9 bases from V and 4 from J, leaving 16 bases between them. CDR3 size: 13 residues. CDR3 amino acids: CARGWGASYEQYF. In DNA, the CDR3 is TGTGCCAGGGGGTGGGGGGCTTCTTACGAGCAGTACTTC. Full variable domain (remainder filled in from reference TRBV2 and TRBJ2-7): EPEVTQTPSHQVTQMGQEVILRCVPISNHLYFYWYRQILGQKVEFLVSFYNNEISEKSEIFDDQFSVERPDGSNFTLKIRSTKLEDSAMYFCARGWGASYEQYFGPGTRLTVT.

The rearrangement joins TRBV18 to TRBJ1-1, with unresolved D. CDR1 is KGHSH, CDR2 LQKENI, per germline. Trimming stripped 0 bases from V and 4 bases from J, with 15 bases between. CDR3 size: 16 residues. This CDR3 reads CASSPPAGSWSTEAFF. CDR3 nucleotide sequence: TGTGCCAGCTCACCACCGGCGGGCTCCTGGAGCACTGAAGCTTTCTTT.

This clonotype was observed a handful of times. The chain combines TRBV9 with TRBJ1-2, with D possibly matching TRBD1 (6 bases). The CDR3 has 13 amino acids. Germline V gene data show CDR1 as SGDLS and CDR2 as YYNGEE. V was shortened by 0 bases and J by 7 bases, with 10 bases between the two germline ends. CDR3: CASSVENRVGYTF. The CDR3 region has the DNA TGTGCCAGCAGCGTAGAAAACAGGGTTGGCTACACCTTC.

V and J are TRBV12-3 or TRBV12-4 and TRBJ2-1, with 7 bases lining up with TRBD2. The ends lost 3 bases at V and 0 bases at J; junction bases unmatched: 2. This CDR3 is built from 15 residues. The CDR3: CASSFQRGSYNEQFF. DNA of the CDR3: TGTGCCAGCAGTTTCCAGCGGGGCTCCTACAATGAGCAGTTCTTC.

The chain links TRBV25-1 to TRBJ2-2; tentatively, D is TRBD1 (5 bases). CDR3 length: 13 amino acids. Germline assignment: CDR1 MGHDK and CDR2 SYGVNS. Trimming stripped 6 bases from V and 4 bases from J, with 9 bases between. CDR3 bases: TGTGCCAGCAGCTGGCAGGGCACCGGGGAGCTGTTTTTT. Its translation: CASSWQGTGELFF.

This rearrangement joins TRBV29-1 to TRBJ2-3; possible D gene TRBD2, 6 bases. Looked up from germline, CDR1 is SQVTM and CDR2 is ANQGSEA. CDR3 length equals 14 residues. The V gene lost 7 bases and the J gene lost 2 bases, with 16 bases spanning the gap. The CDR3 loop is CSGESGLFTDTQYF. The CDR3 region has the DNA TGCAGCGGAGAATCGGGACTCTTCACAGATACGCAGTATTTT.

This rearrangement joins TRBV19 to TRBJ2-1; D is ambiguous. This CDR3 is built from 12 residues. The ends were cut back, 5 bases at V and 5 bases at J, with 7 bases in the middle. Germline lookup yields CDR1 LNHDA and CDR2 SQIVND (reference sequence). DNA of the CDR3: TGTGCCAGTAGTGTAGCCCACAATGAGCAGTTCTTC. Amino acid sequence: CASSVAHNEQFF.

Many counts were recorded for this clonotype. In DNA form, the CDR3 reads TGTGCCAGCACCCAGGAGGGGACAGCTCACGAGCAGTACTTC. Amino acids: CASTQEGTAHEQYF. The chain recombines TRBV12-3 or TRBV12-4 with TRBJ2-7, with D possibly being TRBD1 (7 bases). Deletions cut 7 bases from V and 5 bases from J, with 18 bases between. The CDR3 covers 14 residues.

This clonotype was recorded a few times. The chain uses TRBV30 and TRBJ2-7, with D hard to call. Germline values: CDR1 GTSNPN, CDR2 SVGIG (reference sequence). This CDR3 is 14 amino acids long. With 4 bases removed from V and 6 bases from J, the gap between germline ends came to 19 bases. CDR3 sequence (DNA): TGTGCCTGGAATCAGATACCGAAACTCTTCGAGCAGTACTTC. Its translation is CAWNQIPKLFEQYF.

The sample holds a few counts of this clonotype. CDR3 DNA sequence: TGTGCCAGCACTCGGGACAGGCGATTCGGCACCATATATTTT. Translated, it gives CASTRDRRFGTIYF. V usage is TRBV6-2 or TRBV6-3 and J usage is TRBJ1-3, with TRBD1 identical over 8 bases. Germline-derived CDR1 and CDR2 are MNHEY and SVGEGT. The CDR3 spans 14 residues. The V and J ends lost 7 bases and 9 bases, in that order; junction bases with no gene match: 11.

This clonotype has a handful of counts. The chain links TRBV7-2 to TRBJ1-6; no firm D call. Per germline, CDR1 SGHTA and CDR2 FQGNSA. The CDR3 spans 16 residues. Trimming took off 5 bases at V and 8 bases at J, with 19 bases between the two ends. CDR3 sequence reads: CASSPYAGFGDSPLHF. The DNA of the CDR3 is TGTGCCAGCAGCCCCTATGCGGGTTTCGGGGATTCACCCCTCCACTTT.

This clonotype was seen a handful of times. V gene TRBV14 combines with J gene TRBJ2-1, with a tentative D call TRBD1 (5 bases). This CDR3 is 14 amino acids long. Trimming took off 0 bases at V and 10 bases at J, with 13 bases between the two ends. Germline CDR1 reads SGHDN; CDR2 reads FVKESK. As DNA, the CDR3 is TGTGCCAGCAGCCAAGATGAAAGGGCAGGGGAGCAGTTCTTC. This codes for CASSQDERAGEQFF.

CDR3 residues: CASKIGTGGNSPLHF. CDR3 DNA sequence: TGTGCCAGCAAAATCGGGACAGGGGGCAATTCACCCCTCCACTTT. The genes are TRBV6-1 and TRBJ1-6; 12 bases fit TRBD1. The CDR3 totals 15 residues. Germline V gene data show CDR1 as MNHNS and CDR2 as SASEGT. Trimming removed 7 bases from V and 7 bases from J; junction bases left unmatched: 5.

This clonotype was detected many times. The V and J genes are TRBV3-1 and TRBJ1-1; no clear D. The germline V gene encodes CDR1 LGHDT and CDR2 YNNKEL (reference sequence). The CDR3 totals 14 residues. Trimming removed 0 bases at V and 1 base at J, with 6 bases between. Written as DNA, the CDR3 is TGTGCCAGCAGCCAAGATCGCAGGAACACTGAAGCTTTCTTT. This translates into CASSQDRRNTEAFF.

This clonotype was counted many times. As DNA, the CDR3 is TGTGCCAGCAGTGGCGACAGGGGGAACACTGAAGCTTTCTTT. This translates into CASSGDRGNTEAFF. The chain recombines TRBV6-1 with TRBJ1-1, with TRBD1 matching 8 bases. The ends lost 4 bases at V and 1 base at J; junction bases unmatched: 2. This CDR3 spans 14 amino acids. The germline V gene encodes CDR1 MNHNS and CDR2 SASEGT.

The sample holds many counts of this clonotype. The chain joins TRBV3-1 to TRBJ2-1, with 9 bases that match TRBD1. The CDR3 totals 14 residues. Trimming at V came to 4 bases and at J to 8 bases, leaving 6 bases not matched to a gene. Germline CDR1 and CDR2: LGHDT and YNNKEL (reference sequence). Here the CDR3 reads CASSPGTGYYEQFF. The CDR3 DNA reads TGTGCCAGCAGCCCCGGGACAGGGTACTATGAGCAGTTCTTC.

This clonotype occurred many times. This chain joins TRBV12-3 or TRBV12-4 and TRBJ2-7, with 11 bases lining up with TRBD2. The CDR3 is 14 amino acids. J lost 4 bases, V lost 5 bases, and 4 bases had no gene match. Here the CDR3 reads CASSPRTSGYEQYF. CDR3 in DNA: TGTGCCAGCAGTCCACGGACTAGCGGGTACGAGCAGTACTTC.